Listed here is a single T cell receptor (beta chain). Its antigen is still unknown. This entry comes from a study of cytomegalovirus exposure and HLA in healthy donors. Study-wide findings and caveats: Researchers catalogued approximately 170 TCR beta chains as cytomegalovirus-associated. The authors later found most CMV-associated TCR beta chains appeared HLA-restricted.

This CDR3 is built from 13 residues. Germline assignment: CDR1 LNHDA and CDR2 SQIVND (reference sequence). The junction had 14 bases not matched to a gene; V was cut back by 10 bases and J by 12 bases. Use of 60 Vbeta and 13 Jbeta primers characterized the PCR. TCRdb's table, derived via immunoSEQ multiplex PCR, lists solely in-frame clones and lacks some. The table lists around 140,000 clones, 80% of them singletons. This clonotype originated in a man aged 35-49 years in good health and CMV-seronegative. Sequenced: PBMCs. The chain has TRBV19 and TRBJ2-1; 8 bases align to TRBD2. The CDR3 reads CATSLAVSDGQFF. CDR3 bases: TGTGCCACCTCACTAGCGGTGAGCGATGGGCAGTTCTTC.